A single sample is the source of the 16 T cell receptor beta chains below, sequenced in a study of blood T cell repertoires in COVID-19. Generated by immunoSEQ multiplex PCR, the TCRdb table keeps only in-frame clones and is missing some. This sample has 60,000 to 65,000 clones, with 80% to 95% found just once. Source material: peripheral blood. Receptor source: an elderly woman with active COVID-19.

This clone has a single count. V gene TRBV21-1 combines with J gene TRBJ1-5; the D call in the table, TRBD1, was not verified against the DNA. TRBV21-1 is a pseudogene segment. The CDR3 has 15 amino acids. CDR3 amino acids: CASSKEPQSNQPQHF. The CDR3 bases are TGTGCCAGCAGCAAAGAACCACAGAGCAATCAGCCCCAGCATTTT.

The chain couples TRBV27 to TRBJ2-6, with a weak D call TRBD2 (6 bases). Germline values: CDR1 MNHEY, CDR2 SMNVEV (reference sequence). This CDR3 contains 17 residues. V gave up 5 bases and J gave up 0 bases, with 14 bases separating them. CDR3 in amino acids: CASSPHRGFSGANVLTF. The CDR3 DNA reads as TGTGCCAGCAGTCCCCATCGGGGGTTCTCTGGGGCCAACGTCCTGACTTTC. Complete variable domain (other parts from reference TRBV27 and TRBJ2-6): EAQVTQNPRYLITVTGKKLTVTCSQNMNHEYMSWYRQDPGLGLRQIYYSMNVEVTDKGDVPEGYKVSRKEKRNFPLILESPSPNQTSLYFCASSPHRGFSGANVLTFGAGSRLTVL.

This sequence joins TRBV28 and TRBJ1-3; 7 nucleotides agree with TRBD1. CDR3 length equals 22 residues. Germline loops: CDR1 MDHEN, CDR2 SYDVKM. J was trimmed by 0 bases and V by 6 bases; bases with no gene match: 26. The chain's CDR3 is CASRSPPGGRKPAKSSGNTIYF. The CDR3 DNA is TGTGCCAGCAGATCCCCCCCAGGGGGGCGCAAGCCCGCGAAAAGCTCTGGAAACACCATATATTTT.

V gene TRBV6-5 combines with J gene TRBJ2-5; D gene unclear. The V end was cut by 7 bases, the J end by 5 bases, with 8 bases between. The germline gives CDR1 MNHEY, CDR2 SVGAGI. There are 11 residues in the CDR3. The CDR3 DNA reads TGTGCCAGCAAGACCAGGGAGACCCAGTACTTC. It specifies CASKTRETQYF.

The chain is built from TRBV4-1 and TRBJ1-4, with 9 bases matching TRBD1. CDR1 is MGHRA, CDR2 YSYEKL, per germline. CDR3 length: 15 residues. The V segment lost 4 bases and the J segment 8 bases; nucleotides outside the gene matches: 8. CDR3 in amino acids: CASSRSGTGLEKLFF. The CDR3 DNA sequence: TGCGCCAGCAGCCGATCAGGGACAGGGTTAGAAAAACTGTTTTTT.

The genes are TRBV19 and TRBJ2-7; 10 bases line up with TRBD1. Per germline, CDR1 LNHDA and CDR2 SQIVND (reference sequence). J lost 6 bases, V lost 5 bases, and 7 bases had no gene match. The CDR3 consists of 14 residues. CDR3 sequence: CASSHGTGVGEQYV. The CDR3 coding sequence is TGTGCCAGTAGTCACGGGACAGGGGTTGGCGAGCAGTACGTC.

This chain joins TRBV9 and TRBJ1-2, with a possible D match to TRBD1 (5 bases). Germline values: CDR1 SGDLS, CDR2 YYNGEE. Trimming took off 0 bases at V and 1 base at J, with 7 bases between the two ends. The CDR3 has 14 amino acids. The DNA of the CDR3 is TGTGCCAGCAGCGTAGCTCAGGGTAACTATGGCTACACCTTC. Amino acids: CASSVAQGNYGYTF.

The CDR3 DNA sequence: TGTGCCAGCAGTAGATCCCGCTTGGGGGCGGGAGTGAACACCGGGGAGCTGTTTTTT. It encodes CASSRSRLGAGVNTGELFF. V and J are TRBV6-6 and TRBJ2-2, with D maybe TRBD2 (7 bases). The CDR3 covers 19 residues. V lost 5 bases and J lost 1, with 23 bases in between. Per germline, CDR1 MNHNY and CDR2 SVGAGI (reference sequence).

The V gene is TRBV3-1 (or the pseudogene TRBV3-2), the J gene TRBJ2-2; 7 bases are shared with TRBD2. Per germline, CDR1 LGHDT and CDR2 YNNKEL (reference sequence). V trimming: 0 bases; J trimming: 7 bases; junction bases outside the gene matches: 2. CDR3 length: 14 residues. CDR3 region: CASSQDWGGGELFF. The CDR3 DNA is TGTGCCAGCAGCCAAGATTGGGGGGGCGGGGAGCTGTTTTTT.

CDR3 coding DNA: TGTGCCAGCAGCCAGGGACTTAGTAGCTCCTACGAGCAGTACTTC. Protein sequence: CASSQGLSSSYEQYF. V is TRBV5-6 and J is TRBJ2-7; tentative D call: TRBD2 (6 bases). Germline values: CDR1 SGHDT, CDR2 YYEEEE. This CDR3 has 15 residues. The V end lost 4 bases, the J end lost 0 bases, and 14 bases lay between the germline ends.

There are a few counts of this clone. This rearrangement joins TRBV2 to TRBJ2-3, with 8 bases aligning to TRBD1. CDR3 length: 18 residues. The V segment lost 2 bases and the J segment 0 bases; nucleotides outside the gene matches: 10. Germline CDR1 reads SNHLY; CDR2 reads FYNNEI. CDR3 bases: TGTGCCAGCAGTGAACAGGGGGCGCGAACCGATAGCACAGATACGCAGTATTTT. Its protein product is CASSEQGARTDSTDTQYF.

The chain couples TRBV28 to TRBJ2-5; maybe TRBD2 (6 bases). Deletions cut 3 bases from V and 7 bases from J, with 15 bases between. The CDR3 covers 14 residues. Germline CDR1 MDHEN, CDR2 SYDVKM. The CDR3 protein is CASSLGGPSRTQYF. The CDR3 bases are TGTGCCAGCAGTTTGGGGGGACCTAGTCGGACCCAGTACTTC. Complete variable domain (other parts from reference TRBV28 and TRBJ2-5): DVKVTQSSRYLVKRTGEKVFLECVQDMDHENMFWYRQDPGLGLRLIYFSYDVKMKEKGDIPEGYSVSREKKERFSLILESASTNQTSMYLCASSLGGPSRTQYFGPGTRLLVL.

The chain has TRBV19 and TRBJ2-3; perhaps TRBD2 as D (6 bases). V gave up 9 bases and J gave up 2 bases, with 15 bases separating them. Germline assignment: CDR1 LNHDA and CDR2 SQIVND (reference sequence). This CDR3 comprises 14 residues. DNA of the CDR3: TGTGCCAGCTCCGGGACTTATAACACAGATACGCAGTATTTT. It specifies CASSGTYNTDTQYF.

DNA of the CDR3: TGTGCCACCAGTGGGGCGGGACAGGGGACCCAAGAGACCCAGTACTTC. It specifies CATSGAGQGTQETQYF. The chain links TRBV24-1 to TRBJ2-5; 10 positions agree with TRBD1. V trimming: 5 bases; J trimming: 1 base; junction bases outside the gene matches: 6. The germline V gene has CDR1 KGHDR and CDR2 SFDVKD. The CDR3 has 16 residues.

The chain is built from TRBV18 and TRBJ1-2; D might be TRBD1 (5 bases). The CDR3 totals 15 residues. Germline V gene lookup returns CDR1 KGHSH and CDR2 LQKENI. Trimming left V 0 bases short and J 7 bases short, with 15 bases between. The CDR3 nucleotides are TGTGCCAGCTCACCACCGGAAGGGGAAGGGTCTGGCTACACCTTC. Residues: CASSPPEGEGSGYTF.

This sequence joins TRBV7-2 and TRBJ2-3; 9 bases align to TRBD1. There are 15 residues in the CDR3. Germline lookup yields CDR1 SGHTA and CDR2 FQGNSA. With 5 bases clipped from V and 4 bases from J, the junction kept 7 bases outside the gene matches. CDR3 residues: CASSASGQGPDTQYF. The CDR3 region has the DNA TGTGCCAGCAGCGCCTCGGGACAGGGCCCAGATACGCAGTATTTT.